What follows is one T cell receptor beta chain and its context. Its antigen is unidentified. These data come from a study of vaccination and CD4 T cells after COVID-19. In the study overall: Convalescent donors totaled six males and four females, including two who were Hispanic.

The sample's treatment: roughly nine-day PBMC culture with coronavirus spike peptide pools or control peptides (ViraFEST assay). CD4+ T cells of the unexposed donor were collected before the COVID-19 pandemic (2011-2018). From unexposed donors, CD4+ T cells were probed, cells permitting, with SARS-CoV-2 S/N and four cold-coronavirus spikes. The Oncomine TCR Beta short-read assay was what sequenced the DNA obtained from cultured CD4+ T cells. One entry per CDR3 protein results from TCRdb running MiXCR on the PCR reads. The sample carries roughly 9,900 distinct CDR3 sequences, 34% recorded once. The specimen was CD4+ T cells from blood, cultured in vitro. The clonotype originates from a human donor in good health.

The CDR3 nucleotides are TGTGCCAGCAGCTTTCCCGGCAGGTCTGGAAACACCATATATTTT. This codes for CASSFPGRSGNTIYF. The rearrangement joins TRBV7-2 to TRBJ1-3; D is uncertain. Germline V CDR1 and CDR2: SGHTA, FQGNSA. The length of the CDR3 is 15 residues. With 3 bases removed from V and 1 base from J, the gap between germline ends came to 10 bases.